The clone carrying this T cell receptor (beta chain) was counted a single time. Per the germline V gene, CDR1 is SGHTA and CDR2 is FQGNSA. Trimming took 5 bases from V and 2 from J, leaving 21 bases between them. The CDR3 loop spans 18 amino acids. The source of the sample is a study of OX40 agonist ivuxolimab in advanced cancers. Study summary: Enrolled patients in dose escalation had cancers that were hepatocellular carcinoma, melanoma, renal cell or head and neck cancer.

The data were produced by immunoSEQ multiplex PCR, yet TCRdb's version contains in-frame clones alone and is incomplete. The sample lists about 22,000 clones, approximately 88% seen once, with about a third in the top ten. The TCR sequence derives from an adult with an advanced solid tumor such as melanoma, head and neck, liver or kidney cancer. The sample was CD4+ or CD8+ T cells sorted from blood, taken in a trial of the OX40 agonist ivuxolimab. The J gene is TRBJ2-2, the V gene TRBV7-2, with TRBD1 as a possible D gene (6 bases). CDR3 protein: CASSLTTGFRLNTGELFF. The CDR3 nucleotides are TGTGCCAGCAGCCTGACGACAGGTTTTCGTTTAAACACCGGGGAGCTGTTTTTT.